This TCR beta chain appears in the sequencing data of a study of CD8+CD57+ T cells in acquired aplastic anemia. About the study: Reads per healthy sample averaged about 10.8 million (CD4+) and 11.0 million (CD8+). Findings and caveats of the study: Both patients and controls carried the same twenty-nine CD8+ CDR3 sequences. Significance was not reached for CD8+ Simpson's diversity between patients and controls.

The ends were cut back, 0 bases at V and 14 bases at J, with 6 bases in the middle. Germline-derived CDR1 and CDR2 are SGHRS and YFSETQ. The CDR3 runs to 10 residues. This clonotype has just a few counts. Its antigen is not identified. Genomic DNA provided the template from which TCR beta VDJ and CDR3 profiles were obtained. Each CDR3 protein gets one entry after TCRdb re-called the reads with MiXCR. The sample lists hundreds of thousands of distinct CDR3 sequences; roughly 64% were seen once. Sequencing used sorted CD4+, CD8+, or CD8+CD57+ T cells (not recorded which) from PBMCs. The genes are TRBV5-1 and TRBJ1-3; D remains ambiguous. This clonotype originated in a human donor in good health, serving as a control. DNA for the CDR3: TGCGCCAGCAGCTTGGAGGCAGTATATTTT. This gives the protein CASSLEAVYF.